These 10 T cell receptor beta chains were sequenced from one sample in a study of post-analysis software for immune sequencing data. General study points: Controls showed lower frequencies than patients for 4 or 5 TRBV segments, and TRBV5-6, TRBV5-1 and TRBV20-1 were among these.

The authors incorporated unique molecular identifiers into the TCR beta cDNA libraries. From the PCR reads, TCRdb called clonotypes with MiXCR, one entry per CDR3 protein. Of 820,000 or so distinct CDR3 sequences detected, approximately 50% appear once; the ten largest clones hold approximately 4.2%. The antigens these receptors bind are not known. Sequencing was done on a sample of blood. The origin of the receptors is a girl between 10 and 17 years old with multiple sclerosis.

This clonotype was seen a few times. This chain links TRBV7-2 with TRBJ2-7; 13 bases fit TRBD2. V lost 0 bases to trimming and J lost 0 bases; unmatched junction nucleotides: 8. This CDR3 spans 19 amino acids. Germline V gene lookup returns CDR1 SGHTA and CDR2 FQGNSA. CDR3 nucleotide sequence: TGTGCCAGCAGCTTAGCTGGGACTAGCGGGGCCCTAAGCTCCTACGAGCAGTACTTC. As protein: CASSLAGTSGALSSYEQYF.

The CDR3: CATSAGQGDEKLFF. CDR3 DNA: TGTGCCACCAGCGCGGGACAGGGTGATGAAAAACTGTTTTTT. V gene TRBV15 combines with J gene TRBJ1-4, with 9 bases lining up with TRBD1. The germline V gene encodes CDR1 LNHNV and CDR2 YYDKDF (reference sequence). The trim removed 5 bases at V and 6 bases at J, leaving 4 bases unmatched. This CDR3 has 14 residues.

The chain carries TRBV25-1 and TRBJ1-4; D uncertain. This CDR3 contains 15 residues. The V end lost 6 bases, the J end lost 0 bases, and 11 bases lay between the germline ends. Germline CDR1 is MGHDK and CDR2 is SYGVNS. The CDR3 nucleotides read TGTGCCAGCAGCCAAGGAACAGCAACTAATGAAAAACTGTTTTTT. Translating gives CASSQGTATNEKLFF.

This chain connects TRBV21-1 to TRBJ2-7. TRBV21-1 is tagged as a pseudogene. The CDR3 is 16 amino acids. The CDR3, as DNA: TGTGCCAGCAGCAAAGATAAGGCGGGAGGTCCTTACGAGCAGTACTTC. Its protein product is CASSKDKAGGPYEQYF.

The chain recombines TRBV11-3 with TRBJ2-1; 9 bases fit TRBD2. The J segment lost 7 bases and the V segment lost 0 bases, leaving 1 base of the junction unmatched. Germline lookup yields CDR1 SGHNT and CDR2 YENEEA. The CDR3 length is 14 residues. DNA for the CDR3: TGTGCCAGCAGCTTAGATCTAGCGGGGAATGAGCAGTTCTTC. Translating gives CASSLDLAGNEQFF.

The chain is built from TRBV20-1 and TRBJ2-1; TRBD2 might be the D (6 bases). In germline, CDR1 is DFQATT, CDR2 SNEGSKA (reference sequence). V was shortened by 5 bases and J by 0 bases, with 14 bases between the two germline ends. This CDR3 is built from 15 residues. DNA of the CDR3: TGCAGTGCTCGCCGACTAGAGAGCTCCTACAATGAGCAGTTCTTC. This translates into CSARRLESSYNEQFF.

This clonotype showed up just once. The CDR3 bases are TGTGCCAGCAGTGACCTGAGATGGGACAATGAGCAGTTCTTC. It codes for CASSDLRWDNEQFF. The chain employs TRBV25-1 and TRBJ2-1; D ambiguous. Trimming removed 3 bases at V and 5 bases at J, with 11 bases between. The length of the CDR3 is 14 residues. The germline gives CDR1 MGHDK, CDR2 SYGVNS.

V and J are TRBV29-1 and TRBJ2-7, with D maybe TRBD1 (6 bases). CDR3 length: 12 residues. V dropped 6 bases and J dropped 2 bases, with 11 bases sitting between them. CDR1 SQVTM and CDR2 ANQGSEA come from the germline V gene. The CDR3 nucleotides read TGCAGCGTCTTCAGGGGAACCTACGAGCAGTACTTC. Encoded protein: CSVFRGTYEQYF.

The gene calls are TRBV9 and TRBJ1-5; 9 bases line up with TRBD1. J was trimmed by 0 bases and V by 8 bases; bases with no gene match: 21. Per germline, CDR1 SGDLS and CDR2 YYNGEE. There are 20 residues in the CDR3. CDR3 coding DNA: TGTGCCAGTAGAGAAAACCGGGACAGGGAGGGACCCTATAGCAATCAGCCCCAGCATTTT. Its protein product is CASRENRDREGPYSNQPQHF.

This clonotype was seen only a few times. The J gene is TRBJ2-7, the V gene TRBV7-9; TRBD2 agrees at 7 bases. Per germline, CDR1 SEHNR and CDR2 FQNEAQ (reference sequence). There are 14 residues in the CDR3. Germline trimming cut 6 bases from V and 5 bases from J; bases unmatched to any gene: 10. The CDR3 region is CASSWGRGVDEQYF. DNA of the CDR3: TGTGCCAGCAGTTGGGGGAGGGGAGTGGACGAGCAGTACTTC.